This T cell receptor beta chain was identified during a study of coeliac disease. V lost 5 bases, J lost 2 bases, and 9 bases lay in between. This CDR3 is 13 amino acids long. CDR1 KGHSH and CDR2 LQKENI come from the germline V gene. Sequencing used one aliquot of under 550,000 cells per fraction. Clones were sequenced by immunoSEQ multiplex PCR, and TCRdb holds only the in-frame ones, with some missing. The sample gives about 4,000 clones, approximately 50% of which show up once; 5.7% is in the top ten. Findings and caveats of the study: In active celiac disease, intraepithelial and lamina propria TRB and TRG repertoires were less clonal than controls.

On this clone itself: The antigen is undetermined.

This clonotype originated in an older man without celiac disease. V is TRBV18 and J is TRBJ1-1, with D possibly being TRBD1 (5 bases). The sequenced material came from lymphocytes from the gut lamina propria. The CDR3 region has the DNA TGTGCCAGCTCAGCAGGGACTAACACTGAAGCTTTCTTT. This translates into CASSAGTNTEAFF.